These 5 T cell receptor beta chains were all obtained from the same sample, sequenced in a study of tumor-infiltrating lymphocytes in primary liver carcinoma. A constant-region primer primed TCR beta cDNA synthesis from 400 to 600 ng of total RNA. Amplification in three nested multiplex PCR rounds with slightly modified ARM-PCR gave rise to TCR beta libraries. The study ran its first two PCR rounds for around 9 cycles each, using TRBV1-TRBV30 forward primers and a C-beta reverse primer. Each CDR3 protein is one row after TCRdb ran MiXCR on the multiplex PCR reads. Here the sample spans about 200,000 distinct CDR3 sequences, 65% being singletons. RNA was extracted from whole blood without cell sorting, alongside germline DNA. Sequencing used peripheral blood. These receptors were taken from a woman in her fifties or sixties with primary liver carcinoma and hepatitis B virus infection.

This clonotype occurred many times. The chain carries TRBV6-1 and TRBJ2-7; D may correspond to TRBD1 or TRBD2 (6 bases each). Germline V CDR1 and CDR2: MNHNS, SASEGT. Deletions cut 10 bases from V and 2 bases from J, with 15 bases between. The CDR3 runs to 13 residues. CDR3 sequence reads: CATHSRGAYEQYF. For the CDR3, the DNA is TGTGCCACTCACTCGAGGGGGGCCTACGAGCAGTACTTC.

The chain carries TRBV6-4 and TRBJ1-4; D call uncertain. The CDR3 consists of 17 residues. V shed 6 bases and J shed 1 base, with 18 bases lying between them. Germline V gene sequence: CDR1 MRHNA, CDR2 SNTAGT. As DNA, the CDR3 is TGTGCCAGCAGGGGAGGATTGTGGTGCCAAACTAATGAAAAACTGTTTTTT. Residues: CASRGGLWCQTNEKLFF.

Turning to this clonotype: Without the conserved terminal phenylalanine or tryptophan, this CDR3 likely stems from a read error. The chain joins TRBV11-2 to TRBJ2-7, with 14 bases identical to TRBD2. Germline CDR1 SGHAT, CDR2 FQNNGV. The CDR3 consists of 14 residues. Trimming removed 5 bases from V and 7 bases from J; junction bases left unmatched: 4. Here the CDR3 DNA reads TGTGCCAGCAGCAAAGGACTAGCGGGAGGTGAGCAGTACCTC. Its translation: CASSKGLAGGEQYL.

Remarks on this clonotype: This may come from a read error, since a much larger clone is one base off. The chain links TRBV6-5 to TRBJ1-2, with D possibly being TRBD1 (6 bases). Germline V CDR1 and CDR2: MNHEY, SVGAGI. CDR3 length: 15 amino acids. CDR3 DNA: TGTGCCAGCAGTTACACACGACAGGCCCTCTATGTCTACACCTTC. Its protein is CASSYTRQALYVYTF.

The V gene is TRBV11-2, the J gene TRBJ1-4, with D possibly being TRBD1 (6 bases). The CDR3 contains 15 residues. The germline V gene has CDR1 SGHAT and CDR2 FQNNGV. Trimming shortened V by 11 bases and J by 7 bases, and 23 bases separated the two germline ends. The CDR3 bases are TGTGCCTGCAACTTAGACACAGGGCGGGGTGAAAAACTGTTTTTT. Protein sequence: CACNLDTGRGEKLFF.